Sequencing of this T cell receptor beta chain was carried out in a study of blood T cell repertoires in COVID-19. Study-wide background: Samples taken during acute and convalescent COVID-19 were collected in the United States, Italy and Spain.

Original processing methods: Reference gene primer amplification gave estimated nucleated cell counts. Data came from immunoSEQ multiplex PCR; TCRdb stores just in-frame clones and leaves some out. V and J calls and clone size are given by that table; D and trimming were obtained from the DNA. The repertoire consists of some 180,000 clones, with about 75% occurring once and the leading ten covering roughly 8.7%. Germline V gene data show CDR1 as MDHEN and CDR2 as SYDVKM. The CDR3 is 16 amino acids. V lost 5 bases, J lost 8 bases, and 13 bases stayed unmatched. This clone has just one count. This clonotype was sampled from a woman aged 50 to 65 with active or convalescent COVID-19. V gene TRBV28 combines with J gene TRBJ1-4, with 8 bases fitting TRBD1. The sequenced material came from peripheral blood. The CDR3 coding sequence is TGTGCCAGCAGTGTCGGGACAGGCGGACTACGAGAAAAACTGTTTTTT. This translates into CASSVGTGGLREKLFF.